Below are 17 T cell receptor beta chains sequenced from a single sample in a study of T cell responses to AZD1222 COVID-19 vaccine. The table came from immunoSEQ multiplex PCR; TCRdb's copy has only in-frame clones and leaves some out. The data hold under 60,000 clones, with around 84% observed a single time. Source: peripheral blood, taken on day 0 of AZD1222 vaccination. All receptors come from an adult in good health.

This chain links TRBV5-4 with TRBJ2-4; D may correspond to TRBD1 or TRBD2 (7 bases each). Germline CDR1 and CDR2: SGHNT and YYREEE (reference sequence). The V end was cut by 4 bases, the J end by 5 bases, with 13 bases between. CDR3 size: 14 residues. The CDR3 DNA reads TGTGCCAGCAGCCACCAGGGGGGGGAAAACATTCAGTACTTC. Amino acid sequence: CASSHQGGENIQYF.

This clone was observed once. The chain's CDR3 is CASSFAERGYTF. Written as DNA, the CDR3 is TGTGCCAGCAGCTTCGCTGAGAGGGGCTACACCTTC. The chain links TRBV7-9 to TRBJ1-2; D ambiguous. Trimming took 3 bases from V and 8 from J, leaving 10 bases between them. Germline CDR1 SEHNR, CDR2 FQNEAQ (reference sequence). The CDR3 consists of 12 residues.

The CDR3 nucleotides are TGTGCCACCCAAAGGACCCCCTCTGGGGCCAACGTCCTGACTTTC. Translation gives CATQRTPSGANVLTF. V usage is TRBV6-5 and J usage is TRBJ2-6; the D is unclear. Germline-derived CDR1 and CDR2 are MNHEY and SVGAGI. V was trimmed by 10 bases and J by 0 bases, leaving 13 bases between them. This CDR3 region has 15 residues.

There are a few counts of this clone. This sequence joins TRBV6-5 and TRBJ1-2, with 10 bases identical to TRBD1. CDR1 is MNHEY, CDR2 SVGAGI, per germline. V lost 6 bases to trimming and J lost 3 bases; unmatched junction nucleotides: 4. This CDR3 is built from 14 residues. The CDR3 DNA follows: TGTGCCAGCAGCGACAGGGGGCGCGACTATGGCTACACCTTC. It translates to CASSDRGRDYGYTF.

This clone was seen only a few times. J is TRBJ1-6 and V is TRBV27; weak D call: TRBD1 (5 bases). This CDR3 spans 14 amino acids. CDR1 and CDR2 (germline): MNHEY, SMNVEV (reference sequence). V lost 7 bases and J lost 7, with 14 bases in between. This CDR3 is CASTVGTMNSPLHF. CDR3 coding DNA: TGTGCCAGCACTGTCGGGACGATGAATTCACCCCTCCACTTT.

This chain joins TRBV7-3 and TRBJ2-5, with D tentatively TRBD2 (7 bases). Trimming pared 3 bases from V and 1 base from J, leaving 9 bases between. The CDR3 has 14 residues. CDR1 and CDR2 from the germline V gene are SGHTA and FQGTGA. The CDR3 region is CASSLGGPQETQYF. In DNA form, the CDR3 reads TGTGCCAGCAGCTTGGGGGGGCCCCAAGAGACCCAGTACTTC.

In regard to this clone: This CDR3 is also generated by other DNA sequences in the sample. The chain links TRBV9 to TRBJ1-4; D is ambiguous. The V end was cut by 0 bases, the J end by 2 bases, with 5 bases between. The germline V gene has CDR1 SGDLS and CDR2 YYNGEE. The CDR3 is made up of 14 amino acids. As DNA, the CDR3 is TGTGCCAGCAGCGTAGGACCGACTAATGAAAAACTGTTTTTT. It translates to CASSVGPTNEKLFF.

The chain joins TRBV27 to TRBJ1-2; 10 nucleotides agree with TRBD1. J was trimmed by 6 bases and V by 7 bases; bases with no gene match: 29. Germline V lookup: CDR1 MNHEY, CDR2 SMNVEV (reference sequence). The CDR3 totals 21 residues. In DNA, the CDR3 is TGTGCCAGCACCCTCCGCTCAATTATTCCGGGACAGGGGATGAGCGCCCATGGCTACACCTTC. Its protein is CASTLRSIIPGQGMSAHGYTF.

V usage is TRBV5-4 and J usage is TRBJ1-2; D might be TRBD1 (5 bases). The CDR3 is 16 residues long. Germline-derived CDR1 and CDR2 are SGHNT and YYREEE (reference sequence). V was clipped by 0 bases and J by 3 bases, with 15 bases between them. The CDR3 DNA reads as TGTGCCAGCAGCTTGGGAGGGGCCCGGCGGGACTATGGCTACACCTTC. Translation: CASSLGGARRDYGYTF.

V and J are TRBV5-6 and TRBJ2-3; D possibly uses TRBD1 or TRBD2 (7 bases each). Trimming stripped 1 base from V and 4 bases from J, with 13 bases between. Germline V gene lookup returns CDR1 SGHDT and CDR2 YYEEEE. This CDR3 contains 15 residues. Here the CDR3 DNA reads TGTGCCAGCAGCTTGCAGGGGGGGGCCTCAGATACGCAGTATTTT. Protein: CASSLQGGASDTQYF.

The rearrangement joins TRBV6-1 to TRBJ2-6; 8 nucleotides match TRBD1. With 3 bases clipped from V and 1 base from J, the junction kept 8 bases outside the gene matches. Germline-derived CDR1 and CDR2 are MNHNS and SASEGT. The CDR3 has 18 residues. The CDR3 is CASSDNRGESSGANVLTF. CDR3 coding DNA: TGTGCCAGCAGTGACAACAGGGGGGAGAGTTCTGGGGCCAACGTCCTGACTTTC.

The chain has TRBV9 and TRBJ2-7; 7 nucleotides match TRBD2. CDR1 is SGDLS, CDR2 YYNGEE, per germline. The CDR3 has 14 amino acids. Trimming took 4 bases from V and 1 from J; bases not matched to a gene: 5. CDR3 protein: CASSRGGASYEQYF. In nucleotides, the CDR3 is TGTGCCAGCAGCCGCGGGGGAGCGTCCTACGAGCAGTACTTC.

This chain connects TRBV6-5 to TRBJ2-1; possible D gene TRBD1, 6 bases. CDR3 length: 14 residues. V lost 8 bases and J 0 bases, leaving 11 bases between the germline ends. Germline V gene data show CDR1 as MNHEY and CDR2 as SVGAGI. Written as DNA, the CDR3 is TGTGCCAGCGTTAGGGGGATCTCCTACAATGAGCAGTTCTTC. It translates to CASVRGISYNEQFF.

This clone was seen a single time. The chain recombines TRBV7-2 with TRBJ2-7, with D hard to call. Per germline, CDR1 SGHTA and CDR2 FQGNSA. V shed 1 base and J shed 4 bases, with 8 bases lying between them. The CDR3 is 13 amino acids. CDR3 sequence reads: CASSLGLVYEQYF. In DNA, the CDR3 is TGTGCCAGCAGCTTAGGATTGGTATACGAGCAGTACTTC. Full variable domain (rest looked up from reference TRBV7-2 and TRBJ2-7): GAGVSQSPSNKVTEKGKDVELRCDPISGHTALYWYRQSLGQGLEFLIYFQGNSAPDKSGLPSDRFSAERTGGSVSTLTIQRTQQEDSAVYLCASSLGLVYEQYFGPGTRLTVT.

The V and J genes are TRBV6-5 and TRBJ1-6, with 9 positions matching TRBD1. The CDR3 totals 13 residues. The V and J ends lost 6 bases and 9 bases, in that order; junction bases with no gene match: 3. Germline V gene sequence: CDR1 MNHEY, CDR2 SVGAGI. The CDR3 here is CASSRDRVSPLHF. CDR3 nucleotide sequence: TGTGCCAGCAGCAGGGACAGGGTTTCACCCCTCCACTTT.

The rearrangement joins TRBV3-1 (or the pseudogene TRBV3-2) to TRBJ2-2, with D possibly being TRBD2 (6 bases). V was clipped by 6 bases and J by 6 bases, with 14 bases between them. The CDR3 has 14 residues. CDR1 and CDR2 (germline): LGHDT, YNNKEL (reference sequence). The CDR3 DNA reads TGTGCCAGCAGACCCGAAAGACTAGCCGGGGAGCTGTTTTTT. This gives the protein CASRPERLAGELFF.

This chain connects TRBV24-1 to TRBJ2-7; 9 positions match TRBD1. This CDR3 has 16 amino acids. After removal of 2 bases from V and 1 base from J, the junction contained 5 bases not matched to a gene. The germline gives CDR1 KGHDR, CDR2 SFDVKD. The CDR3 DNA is TGTGCCACCAGTGATTCGTTAGGACAGGGGTCCTACGAGCAGTACTTC. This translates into CATSDSLGQGSYEQYF.